This entry lists 14 T cell receptor beta chains sequenced from one sample in a study of blood T cell repertoires in COVID-19. Assay: immunoSEQ multiplex PCR; the TCRdb copy retains only in-frame clones and omits some. The table lists approximately 170,000 clones, approximately 87% of them singletons. The sequencing input was PBMCs or T cells enriched from blood (not recorded which). These TCRs come from a woman in her forties or fifties who had recovered from COVID-19.

V is TRBV29-1 and J is TRBJ1-1; 7 nucleotides align to TRBD1. J gave up 2 bases and V 7 bases, and 7 bases lay outside the gene matches. Germline V gene data show CDR1 as SQVTM and CDR2 as ANQGSEA. The CDR3 consists of 13 residues. CDR3 in DNA: TGCAGCGGGACTCGGGACAGAAACACTGAAGCTTTCTTT. Its translation is CSGTRDRNTEAFF.

This chain connects TRBV27 to TRBJ1-1; D is perhaps TRBD1 (5 bases). The CDR3 is 13 residues long. Germline-derived CDR1 and CDR2 are MNHEY and SMNVEV (reference sequence). Trimming cost V 3 bases and J 1 base, with 6 bases left between them. Here the CDR3 DNA reads TGTGCCAGCAGTTTCGACAGGAACACTGAAGCTTTCTTT. Translation: CASSFDRNTEAFF.

The sample holds a few counts of this clone. This chain uses TRBV7-9 with TRBJ2-2, with D unresolved. Trimming took 3 bases from V and 5 from J, leaving 10 bases between them. Germline V gene data show CDR1 as SEHNR and CDR2 as FQNEAQ (reference sequence). CDR3 length: 14 residues. The CDR3 is CASSFQERTGELFF. The CDR3 DNA follows: TGTGCCAGCAGCTTCCAAGAACGGACCGGGGAGCTGTTTTTT.

This clone has more than one count but fewer than ten. This chain joins TRBV5-1 and TRBJ2-3, with 13 nucleotides matching TRBD2. From germline, CDR1 is SGHRS and CDR2 YFSETQ. The CDR3 length is 17 residues. V was pared by 3 bases and J by 2 bases, with 6 bases of the junction left unmatched. The CDR3 sequence: CASSSGTSGAFTDTQYF. The CDR3 coding sequence is TGCGCCAGCAGCTCTGGGACTAGCGGGGCGTTCACAGATACGCAGTATTTT.

The chain combines TRBV7-9 with TRBJ2-1, with TRBD1 as a possible D gene (5 bases). Per germline, CDR1 SEHNR and CDR2 FQNEAQ (reference sequence). V dropped 4 bases and J dropped 4 bases, with 17 bases sitting between them. The CDR3 runs 16 residues. The CDR3 is CASSSRAQADYNEQFF. The CDR3 DNA reads TGTGCCAGCAGCTCCCGCGCACAGGCCGATTACAATGAGCAGTTCTTC.

This clone was counted at least ten times. The rearrangement links TRBV10-3 to TRBJ1-6; tentative D call: TRBD1 (6 bases). Per germline, CDR1 ENHRY and CDR2 SYGVKD. This CDR3 contains 14 residues. The ends were cut back, 3 bases at V and 4 bases at J, with 7 bases in the middle. This CDR3 reads CAISEQGYNSPLHF. In DNA form, the CDR3 reads TGTGCCATCAGTGAACAGGGATATAATTCACCCCTCCACTTT.

The rearrangement links TRBV6-5 to TRBJ1-2; tentatively, D is TRBD1 (5 bases). The germline V and J ends were trimmed by 6 bases and 8 bases, with 19 bases remaining between them. Germline CDR1 and CDR2: MNHEY and SVGAGI. CDR3 length equals 14 residues. CDR3 DNA sequence: TGTGCCAGCAGATATAGCCAGGGCCTTTGGGGCTACACCTTC. Translated, it gives CASRYSQGLWGYTF.

The genes are TRBV27 and TRBJ1-6; 8 bases map to TRBD1. Germline values: CDR1 MNHEY, CDR2 SMNVEV (reference sequence). The junction had 7 bases not matched to a gene; V was cut back by 6 bases and J by 0 bases. CDR3 length: 17 amino acids. Here the CDR3 DNA reads TGTGCCAGCAGGTGGGACAGGACGACCTCCTATAATTCACCCCTCCACTTT. Its protein is CASRWDRTTSYNSPLHF.

V and J are TRBV3-1 (or the pseudogene TRBV3-2) and TRBJ2-1; maybe TRBD1 (5 bases). Trimming left V 2 bases short and J 8 bases short, with 10 bases between. This CDR3 is 13 amino acids long. From germline, CDR1 is LGHDT and CDR2 YNNKEL (reference sequence). The CDR3 protein is CASSQPTGHEQFF. The CDR3 nucleotides read TGTGCCAGCAGCCAACCAACAGGTCATGAGCAGTTCTTC.

V usage is TRBV27 and J usage is TRBJ2-1; 7 bases fit TRBD2. The germline CDR1 and CDR2 sequences are MNHEY and SMNVEV (reference sequence). The ends lost 5 bases at V and 7 bases at J; junction bases unmatched: 8. The CDR3 has 14 amino acids. The chain's CDR3 is CASSPSGGRNEQFF. CDR3 nucleotide sequence: TGTGCCAGCAGTCCTTCGGGAGGCCGGAATGAGCAGTTCTTC.

V gene TRBV27 combines with J gene TRBJ1-1; D gene unclear. The V gene's germline CDR1 is MNHEY and CDR2 SMNVEV (reference sequence). Trimming pared 1 base from V and 1 base from J, leaving 4 bases between. CDR3 length equals 13 residues. The CDR3 region is CASSLFRNTEAFF. The CDR3 DNA reads as TGTGCCAGCAGTTTATTCAGGAACACTGAAGCTTTCTTT.

This clone was counted once. This sequence joins TRBV7-9 and TRBJ1-2; a weak D match, TRBD1 (5 bases). The CDR3 length is 10 residues. Germline V gene sequence: CDR1 SEHNR, CDR2 FQNEAQ (reference sequence). The CDR3 DNA reads TGTGCAGGCGGGGGACATGGCTACACCTTC. This codes for CAGGGHGYTF.

This clone was seen only a few times. The V call is TRBV24-1, the J call TRBJ1-2; D is possibly TRBD1 (5 bases). Trimming took off 2 bases at V and 6 bases at J, with 12 bases between the two ends. This CDR3 region has 14 residues. Germline CDR1 KGHDR, CDR2 SFDVKD. The CDR3 bases are TGTGCCACCAGTGATTCCCGGGGGAGTGATGGCTACACCTTC. Translation: CATSDSRGSDGYTF.

Of note for this clone: This sample includes further DNA sequences coding for the same CDR3. The V and J genes are TRBV6-5 and TRBJ1-1; 7 nucleotides line up with TRBD1. The CDR3 covers 15 residues. Germline V gives CDR1 MNHEY, CDR2 SVGAGI. With 0 bases clipped from V and 5 bases from J, the junction kept 6 bases outside the gene matches. CDR3 nucleotide sequence: TGTGCCAGCAGTTACTCGAGAACAGGGGATACTGAAGCTTTCTTT. Amino acid sequence: CASSYSRTGDTEAFF.